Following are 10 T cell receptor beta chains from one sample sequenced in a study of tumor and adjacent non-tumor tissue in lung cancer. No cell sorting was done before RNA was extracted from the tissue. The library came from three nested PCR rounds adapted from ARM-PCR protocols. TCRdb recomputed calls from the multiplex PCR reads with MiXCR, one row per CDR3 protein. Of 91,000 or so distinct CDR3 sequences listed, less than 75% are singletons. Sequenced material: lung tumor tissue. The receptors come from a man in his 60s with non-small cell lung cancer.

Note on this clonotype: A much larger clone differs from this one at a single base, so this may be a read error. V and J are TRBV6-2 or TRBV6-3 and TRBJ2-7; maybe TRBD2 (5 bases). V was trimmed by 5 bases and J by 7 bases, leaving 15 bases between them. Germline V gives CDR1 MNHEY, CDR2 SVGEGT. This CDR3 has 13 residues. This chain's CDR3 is CASSPDPTGEQYF. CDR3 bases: TGTGCCAGCAGTCCGGACCCCACGGGGGAGCAGTACTTC.

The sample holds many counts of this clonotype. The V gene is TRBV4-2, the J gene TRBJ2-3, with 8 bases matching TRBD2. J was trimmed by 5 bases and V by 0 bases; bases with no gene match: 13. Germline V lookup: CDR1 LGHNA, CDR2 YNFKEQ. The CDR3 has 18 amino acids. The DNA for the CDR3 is TGTGCCAGCAGCCAAGATCGATCAGCGGGAGTTTCTATAGATACGCAGTATTTT. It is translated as CASSQDRSAGVSIDTQYF.

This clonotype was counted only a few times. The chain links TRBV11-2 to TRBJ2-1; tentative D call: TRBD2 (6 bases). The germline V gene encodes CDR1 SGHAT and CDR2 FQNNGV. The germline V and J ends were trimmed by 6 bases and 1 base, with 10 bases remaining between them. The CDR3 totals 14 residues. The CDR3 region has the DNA TGTGCCAGCAGTCGAAGCGGGTCCTACAATGAGCAGTTCTTC. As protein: CASSRSGSYNEQFF.

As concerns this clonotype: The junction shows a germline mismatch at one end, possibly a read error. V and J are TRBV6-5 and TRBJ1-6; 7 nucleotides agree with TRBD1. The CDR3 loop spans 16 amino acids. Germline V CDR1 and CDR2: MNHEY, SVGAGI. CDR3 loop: CACSYGAGTENSPLHF. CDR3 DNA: TGTGCCTGCAGTTACGGGGCTGGGACAGAAAATTCACCCCTCCACTTT.

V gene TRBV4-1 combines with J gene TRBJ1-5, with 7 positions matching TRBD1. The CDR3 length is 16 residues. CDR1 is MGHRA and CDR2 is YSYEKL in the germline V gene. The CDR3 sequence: CTNSQDLDRARQPQHF. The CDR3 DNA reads TGCACCAACAGCCAAGATCTTGACAGGGCTAGACAGCCCCAGCATTTT.

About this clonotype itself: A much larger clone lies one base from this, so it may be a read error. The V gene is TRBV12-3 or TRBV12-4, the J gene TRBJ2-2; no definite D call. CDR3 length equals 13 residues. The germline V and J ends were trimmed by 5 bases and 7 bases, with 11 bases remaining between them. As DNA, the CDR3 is TGTGCCAGCAGTCCGCTGGTGAACGGGGAGCTGTTTTTT. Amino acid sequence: CASSPLVNGELFF.

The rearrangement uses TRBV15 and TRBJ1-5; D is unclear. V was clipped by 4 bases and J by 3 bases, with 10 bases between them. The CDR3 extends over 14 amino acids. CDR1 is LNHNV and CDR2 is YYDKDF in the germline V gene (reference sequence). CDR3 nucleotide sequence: TGTGCCACCAGCAATGGAGATCACAATCAGCCCCAGCATTTT. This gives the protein CATSNGDHNQPQHF.

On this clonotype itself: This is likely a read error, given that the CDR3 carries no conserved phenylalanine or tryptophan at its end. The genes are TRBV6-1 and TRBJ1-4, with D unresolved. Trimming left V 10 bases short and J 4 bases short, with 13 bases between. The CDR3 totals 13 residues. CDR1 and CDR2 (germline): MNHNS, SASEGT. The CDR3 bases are TGTGCCAATATGGGGAGCCATAATGAAAAACTGTTTTTG. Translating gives CANMGSHNEKLFL.

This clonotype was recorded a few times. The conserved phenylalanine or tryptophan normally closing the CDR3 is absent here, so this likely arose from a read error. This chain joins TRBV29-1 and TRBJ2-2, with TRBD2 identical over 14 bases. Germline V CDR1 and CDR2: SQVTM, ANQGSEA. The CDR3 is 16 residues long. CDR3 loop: CSAKGTSGSDTGELFV. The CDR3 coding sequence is TGCAGCGCCAAAGGGACTAGCGGGAGTGACACTGGGGAGCTGTTTGTT.

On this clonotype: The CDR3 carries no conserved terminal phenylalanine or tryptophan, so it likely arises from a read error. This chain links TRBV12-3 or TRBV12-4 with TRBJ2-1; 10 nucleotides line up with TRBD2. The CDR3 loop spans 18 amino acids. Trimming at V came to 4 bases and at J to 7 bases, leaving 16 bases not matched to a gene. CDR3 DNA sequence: TGTGCCAGCAGTTATGAGGGGACCACTAGCGGGATGGGGAATGAGCAGTTCTTG. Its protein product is CASSYEGTTSGMGNEQFL.